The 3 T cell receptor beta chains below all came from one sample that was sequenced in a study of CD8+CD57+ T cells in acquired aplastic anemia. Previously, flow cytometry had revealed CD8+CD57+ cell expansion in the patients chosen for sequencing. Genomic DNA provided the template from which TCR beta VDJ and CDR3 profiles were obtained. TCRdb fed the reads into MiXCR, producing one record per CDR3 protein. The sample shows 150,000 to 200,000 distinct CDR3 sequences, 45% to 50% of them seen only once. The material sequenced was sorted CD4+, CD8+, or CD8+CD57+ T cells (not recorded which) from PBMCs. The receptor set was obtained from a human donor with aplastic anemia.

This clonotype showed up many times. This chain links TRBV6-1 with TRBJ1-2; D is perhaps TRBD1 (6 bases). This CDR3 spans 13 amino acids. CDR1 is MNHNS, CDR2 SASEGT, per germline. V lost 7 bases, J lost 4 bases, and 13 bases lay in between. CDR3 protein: CASTDRSGYGYTF. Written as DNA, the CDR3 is TGTGCCAGCACTGACAGGTCTGGCTATGGCTACACCTTC.

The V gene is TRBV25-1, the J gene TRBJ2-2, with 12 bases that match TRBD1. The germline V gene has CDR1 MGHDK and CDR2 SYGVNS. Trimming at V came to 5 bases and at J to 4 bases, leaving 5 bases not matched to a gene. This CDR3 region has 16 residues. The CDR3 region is CASSYRDRGLTGELFF. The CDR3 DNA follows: TGTGCCAGCAGTTACCGGGACAGGGGGCTCACCGGGGAGCTGTTTTTT.

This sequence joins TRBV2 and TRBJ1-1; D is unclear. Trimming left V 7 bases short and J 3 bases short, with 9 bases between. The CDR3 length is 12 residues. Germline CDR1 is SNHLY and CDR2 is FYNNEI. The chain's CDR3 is CASTYGDTEAFF. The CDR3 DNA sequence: TGTGCCAGCACCTATGGGGACACTGAAGCTTTCTTT.